This entry lists 29 T cell receptor beta chains sequenced from one sample in a study of OX40 agonist ivuxolimab in advanced cancers. The assay was immunoSEQ multiplex PCR, and TCRdb's table has in-frame clones only and misses some. The sample lists under 100,000 clones, about 84% occurring once. Source: CD4+ or CD8+ T cells sorted from blood, taken in a trial of the OX40 agonist ivuxolimab. These receptors were taken from an adult with an advanced solid tumor such as melanoma, head and neck, liver or kidney cancer.

The chain has TRBV7-2 and TRBJ1-1; 7 nucleotides align to TRBD1. The CDR3 contains 13 residues. Germline CDR1 and CDR2: SGHTA and FQGNSA. J gave up 10 bases and V 2 bases, and 7 bases lay outside the gene matches. The CDR3 DNA reads as TGTGCCAGCAGCTTATTCGAGACAGGGAGAGCTTTCTTT. Its translation is CASSLFETGRAFF.

The gene calls are TRBV7-2 and TRBJ1-2, with D unclear. The CDR3 is 12 amino acids. Trimming left V 4 bases short and J 7 bases short, with 10 bases between. Germline V lookup: CDR1 SGHTA, CDR2 FQGNSA. CDR3 protein: CASSSTKGGYTF. Written as DNA, the CDR3 is TGTGCCAGCAGCTCGACAAAGGGTGGCTACACCTTC. Full variable domain (remainder filled in from reference TRBV7-2 and TRBJ1-2): GAGVSQSPSNKVTEKGKDVELRCDPISGHTALYWYRQSLGQGLEFLIYFQGNSAPDKSGLPSDRFSAERTGGSVSTLTIQRTQQEDSAVYLCASSSTKGGYTFGSGTRLTVV.

This clone was recorded once. The chain combines TRBV5-1 with TRBJ2-2; D remains unclear. In germline, CDR1 is SGHRS, CDR2 YFSETQ. CDR3 size: 13 residues. Trimming cost V 3 bases and J 3 bases, with 6 bases left between them. For the CDR3, the DNA is TGCGCCAGCAGCTGGACCTACACCGGGGAGCTGTTTTTT. Protein: CASSWTYTGELFF.

The chain employs TRBV5-1 and TRBJ2-1; a weak D match, TRBD1 (5 bases). V was trimmed by 1 base and J by 8 bases, leaving 7 bases between them. In germline, CDR1 is SGHRS, CDR2 YFSETQ. This CDR3 comprises 12 residues. Written as DNA, the CDR3 is TGCGCCAGCAGCTTGTCCAGGGATGAGCAGTTCTTC. Translated: CASSLSRDEQFF.

The V and J genes are TRBV19 and TRBJ1-1; D uncertain. Trimming took off 5 bases at V and 2 bases at J, with 3 bases between the two ends. This CDR3 has 11 amino acids. CDR1 is LNHDA, CDR2 SQIVND, per germline (reference sequence). CDR3 residues: CASSLNTEAFF. CDR3 nucleotide sequence: TGTGCCAGTAGTCTCAACACTGAAGCTTTCTTT.

The gene calls are TRBV5-6 and TRBJ2-3, with unresolved D. Looked up from germline, CDR1 is SGHDT and CDR2 is YYEEEE. The V end was cut by 2 bases, the J end by 1 base, with 8 bases between. This CDR3 is 14 amino acids long. The CDR3 DNA follows: TGTGCCAGCAGCTTAGGAGACGGCACAGATACGCAGTATTTT. It specifies CASSLGDGTDTQYF.

This chain joins TRBV5-1 and TRBJ2-5; D uncertain. CDR1 is SGHRS, CDR2 YFSETQ, per germline. Trimming removed 0 bases from V and 5 bases from J, with 5 bases in between. The CDR3 covers 12 residues. The DNA of the CDR3 is TGCGCCAGCAGCTTGGAGTTTGAGACCCAGTACTTC. It translates to CASSLEFETQYF.

The V and J genes are TRBV10-3 and TRBJ2-7; D is unresolved. The germline gives CDR1 ENHRY, CDR2 SYGVKD. Trimming stripped 6 bases from V and 0 bases from J, with 12 bases between. The length of the CDR3 is 14 residues. CDR3 DNA: TGTGCCATCAGCGATTGGACCCGCTCCTACGAGCAGTACTTC. This sequence encodes CAISDWTRSYEQYF.

The rearrangement links TRBV5-1 to TRBJ2-2, with 10 bases that match TRBD1. This CDR3 spans 16 amino acids. The germline V gene has CDR1 SGHRS and CDR2 YFSETQ. Germline trimming cut 0 bases from V and 3 bases from J; bases unmatched to any gene: 2. The CDR3 loop reads CASSLGDRGYTGELFF. The DNA of the CDR3 is TGCGCCAGCAGCTTGGGGGACAGGGGCTACACCGGGGAGCTGTTTTTT.

The chain links TRBV7-9 to TRBJ2-7; 10 bases are a match to TRBD2. With 2 bases clipped from V and 4 bases from J, the junction kept 8 bases outside the gene matches. The CDR3 covers 16 residues. Germline values: CDR1 SEHNR, CDR2 FQNEAQ (reference sequence). Written as DNA, the CDR3 is TGTGCCAGCAGCTTATGGGGGACTAGCGCCGTATACGAGCAGTACTTC. Translation gives CASSLWGTSAVYEQYF.

The V and J genes are TRBV6-5 and TRBJ1-1; 10 nucleotides match TRBD1. J was trimmed by 5 bases and V by 8 bases; bases with no gene match: 5. The CDR3 runs 13 residues. Germline CDR1 is MNHEY and CDR2 is SVGAGI. The CDR3 protein is CASSGTGVTEAFF. The CDR3 DNA is TGTGCCAGCTCCGGGACAGGGGTGACTGAAGCTTTCTTT.

This chain uses TRBV5-1 with TRBJ2-1; D may be TRBD2 (5 bases). V lost 3 bases and J lost 4, with 17 bases in between. The CDR3 covers 16 residues. CDR1 and CDR2 (germline): SGHRS, YFSETQ. CDR3 loop: CASSSSVAGLYNEQFF. The CDR3 DNA reads as TGCGCCAGCAGCTCGAGTGTGGCGGGCCTATACAATGAGCAGTTCTTC.

This chain links TRBV11-2 with TRBJ2-7; perhaps TRBD2 as D (5 bases). The CDR3 is 10 amino acids. The germline V gene encodes CDR1 SGHAT and CDR2 FQNNGV. The V end was cut by 9 bases, the J end by 4 bases, with 7 bases between. Here the CDR3 DNA reads TGTGCCAGTGGGGAGTACGAGCAGTACTTC. Protein product: CASGEYEQYF.

The J gene is TRBJ2-1, the V gene TRBV6-5; 10 bases agree with TRBD1. Trimming at V came to 4 bases and at J to 8 bases, leaving 5 bases not matched to a gene. Per germline, CDR1 MNHEY and CDR2 SVGAGI. The CDR3 runs to 14 residues. CDR3 nucleotides: TGTGCCAGCAGTTCCGGGACAGGGGTCTATGAGCAGTTCTTC. Translating it yields CASSSGTGVYEQFF.

V usage is TRBV19 and J usage is TRBJ1-1; D is possibly TRBD1 (6 bases). The V and J ends lost 3 bases and 5 bases respectively, with 10 bases between them. This CDR3 has 13 amino acids. Looked up from germline, CDR1 is LNHDA and CDR2 is SQIVND (reference sequence). The CDR3 sequence is CASSIRGQTEAFF. CDR3 sequence (DNA): TGTGCCAGTAGTATCCGGGGGCAGACTGAAGCTTTCTTT. The full variable domain, its missing parts supplied by reference TRBV19 and TRBJ1-1, is DGGITQSPKYLFRKEGQNVTLSCEQNLNHDAMYWYRQDPGQGLRLIYYSQIVNDFQKGDIAEGYSVSREKKESFPLTVTSAQKNPTAFYLCASSIRGQTEAFFGQGTRLTVV.

The chain uses TRBV4-1 and TRBJ1-2, with TRBD1 matching 7 bases. V dropped 0 bases and J dropped 3; count of bases not matched to a gene: 4. Germline CDR1 MGHRA, CDR2 YSYEKL. This CDR3 contains 15 residues. In DNA form, the CDR3 reads TGCGCCAGCAGCCAAGAACAGGGGACGGACTATGGCTACACCTTC. Protein sequence: CASSQEQGTDYGYTF.

The CDR3 region is CASSQELLNTEAFF. The CDR3 nucleotides are TGTGCCAGCAGCCAGGAACTGTTGAACACTGAAGCTTTCTTT. The chain employs TRBV2 and TRBJ1-1; no clear D gene. Trimming shortened V by 6 bases and J by 0 bases, and 11 bases separated the two germline ends. Germline CDR1 reads SNHLY; CDR2 reads FYNNEI. The CDR3 consists of 14 residues.

V gene TRBV18 combines with J gene TRBJ2-1; 9 bases align to TRBD1. Trimming took 3 bases from V and 4 from J; bases not matched to a gene: 7. Germline lookup yields CDR1 KGHSH and CDR2 LQKENI. CDR3 length: 16 residues. CDR3 coding DNA: TGTGCCAGCTCACCTCGGGACAGGGAGGTATACAATGAGCAGTTCTTC. It codes for CASSPRDREVYNEQFF.

The chain is built from TRBV5-1 and TRBJ2-7; either TRBD1 or TRBD2 may supply D (5 bases each). Germline V gene lookup returns CDR1 SGHRS and CDR2 YFSETQ. Trimming left V 4 bases short and J 0 bases short, with 11 bases between. The CDR3 has 14 amino acids. Written as DNA, the CDR3 is TGCGCCAGCAGCCCGGGACGGCCCTCCTACGAGCAGTACTTC. This sequence encodes CASSPGRPSYEQYF.

The genes are TRBV5-1 and TRBJ1-1, with TRBD1 matching 9 bases. Trimming took 3 bases from V and 3 from J; bases not matched to a gene: 9. This CDR3 has 16 amino acids. Germline V gene data show CDR1 as SGHRS and CDR2 as YFSETQ. CDR3 nucleotide sequence: TGCGCCAGCAGCTGGGGGACAGGGAGTATACACACTGAAGCTTTCTTT. It is translated as CASSWGTGSIHTEAFF. Full variable domain (missing parts from reference TRBV5-1 and TRBJ1-1): KAGVTQTPRYLIKTRGQQVTLSCSPISGHRSVSWYQQTPGQGLQFLFEYFSETQRNKGNFPGRFSGRQFSNSRSEMNVSTLELGDSALYLCASSWGTGSIHTEAFFGQGTRLTVV.

The gene calls are TRBV7-2 and TRBJ2-5; TRBD1 or TRBD2 may be the D gene (5 bases each). Matching the DNA end better, TRBJ2-7 makes the J call doubtful. The CDR3 is made up of 15 amino acids. The V gene's germline CDR1 is SGHTA and CDR2 FQGNSA. This CDR3 reads CASSLGGAEYYEQYF. CDR3 DNA: TGTGCCAGCAGCTTAGGAGGGGCGGAGTACTACGAGCAGTACTTC.

The chain uses TRBV13 and TRBJ2-2; D is perhaps TRBD1 (5 bases). CDR3 size: 15 residues. From germline, CDR1 is PRHDT and CDR2 FYEKMQ (reference sequence). V was clipped by 0 bases and J by 5 bases, with 10 bases between them. CDR3 sequence: CASSLGQGRTGELFF. The CDR3 DNA is TGTGCCAGCAGCTTAGGGCAGGGCCGAACCGGGGAGCTGTTTTTT.

This clone was observed once. V usage is TRBV25-1 and J usage is TRBJ1-5; tentatively, D is TRBD1 (5 bases). This CDR3 has 14 residues. Germline V gives CDR1 MGHDK, CDR2 SYGVNS. Trimming shortened V by 2 bases and J by 7 bases, and 12 bases separated the two germline ends. The DNA of the CDR3 is TGTGCCAGCAGTGAAACGGGGGGTCGCCAGCCCCAGCATTTT. This codes for CASSETGGRQPQHF.

The chain carries TRBV7-8 and TRBJ1-2; D gene ambiguous. The ends were cut back, 1 base at V and 8 bases at J, with 14 bases in the middle. This CDR3 has 14 amino acids. CDR1 and CDR2 from the germline V gene are SGHVS and FQNEAQ. CDR3 amino acids: CASSLETPSSGYTF. The DNA of the CDR3 is TGTGCCAGCAGCTTAGAGACACCGTCAAGCGGCTACACCTTC.

Only one count was recorded for this clone. The V call is TRBV7-2, the J call TRBJ2-3, with D maybe TRBD2 (7 bases). V gave up 0 bases and J gave up 5 bases, with 12 bases separating them. The CDR3 loop spans 15 amino acids. Germline CDR1 reads SGHTA; CDR2 reads FQGNSA. CDR3 bases: TGTGCCAGCAGCTTAGCGGGGGGGCTTCTAGATACGCAGTATTTT. Protein sequence: CASSLAGGLLDTQYF.

The rearrangement uses TRBV27 and TRBJ1-1, with unresolved D. This CDR3 spans 14 amino acids. Trimming stripped 0 bases from V and 4 bases from J, with 9 bases between. The germline V gene encodes CDR1 MNHEY and CDR2 SMNVEV (reference sequence). CDR3 protein: CASSLSPPRTEAFF. In nucleotides, the CDR3 is TGTGCCAGCAGTTTATCCCCCCCCCGCACTGAAGCTTTCTTT.

The chain employs TRBV2 and TRBJ1-1; D not resolved. From germline, CDR1 is SNHLY and CDR2 FYNNEI. The V end lost 6 bases, the J end lost 2 bases, and 7 bases lay between the germline ends. The CDR3 consists of 12 residues. CDR3 sequence: CASRGDNTEAFF. The CDR3 nucleotides are TGTGCCAGCAGGGGTGACAACACTGAAGCTTTCTTT.

The chain carries TRBV27 and TRBJ2-5, with D unclear. CDR1 is MNHEY, CDR2 SMNVEV, per germline (reference sequence). The CDR3 is 14 amino acids. Trimming removed 1 base at V and 5 bases at J, with 11 bases between. The CDR3 loop reads CASSLLAARETQYF. The DNA for the CDR3 is TGTGCCAGCAGTTTATTGGCGGCCCGGGAGACCCAGTACTTC.

The CDR3 bases are TGCGCCAGCAGCGGGGGGACAGCAATGAACACCGGGGAGCTGTTTTTT. Translation gives CASSGGTAMNTGELFF. The gene calls are TRBV5-1 and TRBJ2-2, with D perhaps matching TRBD1 (7 bases). Germline CDR1 reads SGHRS; CDR2 reads YFSETQ. Trimming removed 4 bases from V and 1 base from J, with 14 bases in between. CDR3 length equals 16 residues. Full variable domain (remainder filled in from reference TRBV5-1 and TRBJ2-2): KAGVTQTPRYLIKTRGQQVTLSCSPISGHRSVSWYQQTPGQGLQFLFEYFSETQRNKGNFPGRFSGRQFSNSRSEMNVSTLELGDSALYLCASSGGTAMNTGELFFGEGSRLTVL.